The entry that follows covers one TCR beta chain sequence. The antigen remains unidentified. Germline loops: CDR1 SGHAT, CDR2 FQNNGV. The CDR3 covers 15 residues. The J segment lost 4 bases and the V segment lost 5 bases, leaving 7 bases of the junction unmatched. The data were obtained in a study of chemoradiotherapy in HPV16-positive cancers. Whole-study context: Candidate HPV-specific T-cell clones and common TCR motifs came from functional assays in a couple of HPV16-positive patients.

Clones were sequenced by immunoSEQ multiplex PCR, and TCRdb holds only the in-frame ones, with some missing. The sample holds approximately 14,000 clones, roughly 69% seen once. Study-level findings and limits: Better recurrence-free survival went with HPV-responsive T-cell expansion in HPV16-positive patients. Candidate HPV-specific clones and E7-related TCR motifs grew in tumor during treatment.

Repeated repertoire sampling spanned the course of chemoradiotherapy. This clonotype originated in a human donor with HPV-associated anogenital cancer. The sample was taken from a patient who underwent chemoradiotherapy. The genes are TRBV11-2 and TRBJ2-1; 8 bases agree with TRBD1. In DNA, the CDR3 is TGTGCCAGCAGCGCCGGAGGGACAGGTTACAATGAGCAGTTCTTC. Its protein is CASSAGGTGYNEQFF.